The 12 T cell receptor beta chains listed next were all sequenced from one sample in a study of graft-versus-host responses after intestinal transplantation. Using immunoSEQ multiplex PCR, the repertoire was profiled, and TCRdb retains in-frame clones only, with some absent. The sample yields approximately 110,000 clones, 90% to 95% seen once. These receptors lack a known antigen. This sample comprised unstimulated CD8+ T cells sorted from spleen or lymph node cells, obtained before transplant. Receptor source: a human donor who was the organ donor for an intestinal transplant.

To note about this clone: Other DNA sequences from this sample encode an identical CDR3 as well. This sequence joins TRBV15 and TRBJ1-1, with D possibly TRBD1 on 5 matching bases. This CDR3 contains 17 residues. CDR1 and CDR2 from the germline V gene are LNHNV and YYDKDF (reference sequence). V was clipped by 1 base and J by 3 bases, with 18 bases between them. In DNA form, the CDR3 reads TGTGCCACCAGCAGAGTCATCCGGGGGTCGAAGTACACTGAAGCTTTCTTT. Translating it yields CATSRVIRGSKYTEAFF. Drawing the rest from reference TRBV15 and TRBJ1-1, the complete variable domain is DAMVIQNPRYQVTQFGKPVTLSCSQTLNHNVMYWYQQKSSQAPKLLFHYYDKDFNNEADTPDNFQSRRPNTSFCFLDIRSPGLGDTAMYLCATSRVIRGSKYTEAFFGQGTRLTVV.

In its sample, this clone was seen once. The rearrangement links TRBV2 to TRBJ1-1, with D tentatively TRBD1 (5 bases). With 10 bases removed from V and 0 bases from J, the gap between germline ends came to 12 bases. Germline V gene data show CDR1 as SNHLY and CDR2 as FYNNEI. The CDR3 runs to 13 residues. In nucleotides, the CDR3 is TGTGCCATCCGGGGGGGACTGAACACTGAAGCTTTCTTT. It translates to CAIRGGLNTEAFF.

The chain employs TRBV6-5 and TRBJ1-4, with a possible D match to TRBD1 (5 bases). This CDR3 contains 15 residues. Per the germline V gene, CDR1 is MNHEY and CDR2 is SVGAGI. V lost 1 base and J 8 bases, leaving 14 bases between the germline ends. DNA of the CDR3: TGTGCCAGCAGTTACTACACAGGAAGTAGGGAAAAACTGTTTTTT. Protein product: CASSYYTGSREKLFF.

The V gene is TRBV6-6, the J gene TRBJ2-3; 8 nucleotides agree with TRBD2. The V gene's germline CDR1 is MNHNY and CDR2 SVGAGI (reference sequence). This CDR3 is 16 amino acids long. The ends lost 1 base at V and 5 bases at J; junction bases unmatched: 8. The CDR3 sequence: CASSYLTGGRGDTQYF. The CDR3 DNA is TGTGCCAGCAGTTACTTAACGGGAGGGCGAGGAGATACGCAGTATTTT.

The CDR3 sequence is CASSLLWGVHEQFF. CDR3 sequence (DNA): TGCGCCAGCAGCTTGCTTTGGGGGGTTCATGAGCAGTTCTTC. The rearrangement joins TRBV5-1 to TRBJ2-1, with a weak D call TRBD2 (6 bases). The V end lost 1 base, the J end lost 8 bases, and 13 bases lay between the germline ends. CDR1 and CDR2 (germline): SGHRS, YFSETQ. The CDR3 covers 14 residues. Variable domain in full (rest from reference TRBV5-1 and TRBJ2-1): KAGVTQTPRYLIKTRGQQVTLSCSPISGHRSVSWYQQTPGQGLQFLFEYFSETQRNKGNFPGRFSGRQFSNSRSEMNVSTLELGDSALYLCASSLLWGVHEQFFGPGTRLTVL.

The CDR3 DNA reads as TGTGCCTGGAAGGTGGGCTCGTACGAGCAGTACTTC. This encodes CAWKVGSYEQYF. V is TRBV30 and J is TRBJ2-7, with D hard to call. The V gene lost 4 bases and the J gene lost 4 bases, with 11 bases spanning the gap. Germline V gene data show CDR1 as GTSNPN and CDR2 as SVGIG (reference sequence). The CDR3 has 12 residues. Using reference TRBV30 and TRBJ2-7 for the parts outside the CDR3, the full variable domain is SQTIHQWPATLVQPVGSPLSLECTVEGTSNPNLYWYRQAAGRGLQLLFYSVGIGQISSEVPQNLSASRPQDRQFILSSKKLLLSDSGFYLCAWKVGSYEQYFGPGTRLTVT.

This chain uses TRBV4-2 with TRBJ2-5, with D possibly TRBD2 on 6 matching bases. V lost 4 bases, J lost 4 bases, and 19 bases lay in between. The CDR3 contains 16 residues. Germline CDR1 is LGHNA and CDR2 is YNFKEQ. Here the CDR3 DNA reads TGTGCCAGCAGCCCGGCCTTTGGGAGGCGGAGAGAGACCCAGTACTTC. It is translated as CASSPAFGRRRETQYF.

This clone was seen only once. The chain couples TRBV12-5 to TRBJ2-2; 13 bases line up with TRBD2. CDR3 length: 16 amino acids. V shed 6 bases and J 4 bases; nucleotides not matched to a gene: 5. CDR1 and CDR2 (germline): LGHNT, FRNRAP. The CDR3 is CASGRTSGSATGELFF. The DNA of the CDR3 is TGTGCTAGTGGGCGGACTAGCGGGAGCGCCACCGGGGAGCTGTTTTTT.

The chain combines TRBV9 with TRBJ1-1, with no clear D. The CDR3 totals 14 residues. Trimming took 2 bases from V and 0 from J, leaving 8 bases between them. CDR1 and CDR2 from the germline V gene are SGDLS and YYNGEE. CDR3 DNA sequence: TGTGCCAGCAGCGTCAGAGACATGAACACTGAAGCTTTCTTT. Residues: CASSVRDMNTEAFF.

The CDR3 protein is CASSDSRVQGKWNGYTF. CDR3 in DNA: TGTGCCAGCAGTGACTCAAGAGTTCAGGGGAAGTGGAATGGCTACACCTTC. The chain employs TRBV6-4 and TRBJ1-2, with D perhaps matching TRBD1 (6 bases). Trimming took off 0 bases at V and 6 bases at J, with 20 bases between the two ends. Germline-derived CDR1 and CDR2 are MRHNA and SNTAGT. This CDR3 spans 17 amino acids.

The rearrangement links TRBV5-1 to TRBJ2-2; 10 positions agree with TRBD2. V was clipped by 5 bases and J by 6 bases; unmatched bases: 4. CDR3 length: 14 amino acids. Germline V gene sequence: CDR1 SGHRS, CDR2 YFSETQ. The CDR3 region has the DNA TGCGCCAGCAGTCTAGCGGGAGTTGCCGGGGAGCTGTTTTTT. Amino acid sequence: CASSLAGVAGELFF.

The chain has TRBV28 and TRBJ2-3; D not certain. The V gene's germline CDR1 is MDHEN and CDR2 SYDVKM. With 4 bases removed from V and 1 base from J, the gap between germline ends came to 6 bases. This CDR3 is 13 amino acids long. In DNA, the CDR3 is TGTGCCAGCAGTTGGGCCGGCACAGATACGCAGTATTTT. Its protein product is CASSWAGTDTQYF.